The T cell receptor beta chain described here comes from a study of identical twins. One entry per CDR3 protein results from TCRdb running MiXCR on the 5' RACE reads. The sample shows around 480,000 distinct CDR3 sequences, approximately 15% of them seen only once. V lost 2 bases, J lost 0 bases, and 4 bases stayed unmatched. Per germline, CDR1 MNHEY and CDR2 SVGEGT. This CDR3 is built from 16 residues. These data were also filed under a second study, of yellow fever vaccine responses in identical twins.

The sequenced sample consisted of CD4+ T cells sorted from blood. The V call is TRBV6-2 or TRBV6-3, the J call TRBJ2-1; 7 nucleotides align to TRBD2. This receptor was identified in a woman aged 18-29 years in good health. CDR3 DNA: TGTGCCAGCAGTTACCGCGGGAGACTCTCCTACAATGAGCAGTTCTTC. It yields the protein CASSYRGRLSYNEQFF.